This TCR beta chain was recorded in a study of blood T cell repertoires in COVID-19. Across the study: Nucleic acid was either cDNA or gDNA, and it came from T cells, B-cell-depleted T cells, or PBMCs.

The CDR3 contains 19 residues. V lost 4 bases and J lost 1, with 25 bases in between. Germline V gene sequence: CDR1 SGDLS, CDR2 YYNGEE. Before being deemed recovered, Cohort 3 donors had two negative PCRs, clearance, or symptom resolution. TCRdb keeps only in-frame clones here, not all; method: immunoSEQ multiplex PCR. The table records around 300,000 clones, around nine tenths of them present only once. Sample: PBMCs or T cells enriched from blood (not recorded which). This sequence was found in a woman aged 60-75 years who had recovered from COVID-19. The chain joins TRBV9 to TRBJ2-3; perhaps TRBD2 as D (6 bases). CDR3 in amino acids: CASSPAWEVTTSRTDTQYF. The CDR3 nucleotides read TGTGCCAGCAGCCCCGCTTGGGAGGTAACTACCAGCCGCACAGATACGCAGTATTTT. The full variable domain, its missing parts supplied by reference TRBV9 and TRBJ2-3, is DSGVTQTPKHLITATGQRVTLRCSPRSGDLSVYWYQQSLDQGLQFLIQYYNGEERAKGNILERFSAQQFPDLHSELNLSSLELGDSALYFCASSPAWEVTTSRTDTQYFGPGTRLTVL.